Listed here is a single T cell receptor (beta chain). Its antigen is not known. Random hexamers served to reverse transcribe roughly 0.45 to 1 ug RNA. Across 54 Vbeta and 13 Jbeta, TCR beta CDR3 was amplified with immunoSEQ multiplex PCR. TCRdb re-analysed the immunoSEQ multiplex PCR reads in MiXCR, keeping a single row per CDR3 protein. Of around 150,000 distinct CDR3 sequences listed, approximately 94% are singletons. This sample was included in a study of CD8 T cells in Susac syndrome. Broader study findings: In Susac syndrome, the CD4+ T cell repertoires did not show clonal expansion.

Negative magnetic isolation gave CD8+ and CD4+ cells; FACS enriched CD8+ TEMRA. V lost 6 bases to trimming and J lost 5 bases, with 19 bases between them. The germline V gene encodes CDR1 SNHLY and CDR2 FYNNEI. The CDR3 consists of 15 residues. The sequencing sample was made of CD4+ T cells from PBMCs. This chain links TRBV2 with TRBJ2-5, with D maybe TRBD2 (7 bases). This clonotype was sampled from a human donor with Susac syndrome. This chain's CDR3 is CASSPMGGLWETQYF. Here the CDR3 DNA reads TGTGCCAGCAGCCCTATGGGGGGGCTCTGGGAGACCCAGTACTTC.